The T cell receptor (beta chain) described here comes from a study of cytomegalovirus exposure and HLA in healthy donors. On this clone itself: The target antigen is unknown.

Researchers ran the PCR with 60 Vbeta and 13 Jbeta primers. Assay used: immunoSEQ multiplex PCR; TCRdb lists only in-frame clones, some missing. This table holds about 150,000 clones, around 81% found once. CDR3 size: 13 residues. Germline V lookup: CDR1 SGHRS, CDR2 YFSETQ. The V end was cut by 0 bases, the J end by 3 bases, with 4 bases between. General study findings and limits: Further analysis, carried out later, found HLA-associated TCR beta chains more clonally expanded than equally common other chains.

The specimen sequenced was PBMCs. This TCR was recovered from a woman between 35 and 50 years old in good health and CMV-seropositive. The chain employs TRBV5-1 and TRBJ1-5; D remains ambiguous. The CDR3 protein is CASSLDLNQPQHF. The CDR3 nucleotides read TGCGCCAGCAGCTTGGATCTCAATCAGCCCCAGCATTTT.